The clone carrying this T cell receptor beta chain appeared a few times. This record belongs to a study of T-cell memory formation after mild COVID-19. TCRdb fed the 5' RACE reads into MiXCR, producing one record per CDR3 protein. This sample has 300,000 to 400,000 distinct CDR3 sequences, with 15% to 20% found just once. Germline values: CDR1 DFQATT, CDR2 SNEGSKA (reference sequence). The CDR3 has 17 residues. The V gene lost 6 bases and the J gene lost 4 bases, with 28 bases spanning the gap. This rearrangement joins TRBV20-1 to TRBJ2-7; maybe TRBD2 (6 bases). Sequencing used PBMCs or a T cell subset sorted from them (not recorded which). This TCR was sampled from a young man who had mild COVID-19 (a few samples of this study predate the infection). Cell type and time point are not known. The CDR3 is CSANLREATRLEYEQYF. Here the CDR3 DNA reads TGCAGTGCAAACCTAAGGGAGGCGACTAGGCTGGAGTACGAGCAGTACTTC.